Sequencing of this T cell receptor (beta chain) was carried out in a study of T cells in Graves' hyperthyroidism and ophthalmopathy. Study overall: Peripheral blood samples were taken at initial diagnosis, prior to any treatment.

The investigators amplified TCR beta CDR3 regions from RNA transcripts. RT-PCR in the first round (using the HTBI primer set) targeted the TCR CDR3. TCRdb recomputed calls from the multiplex PCR reads with MiXCR, one row per CDR3 protein. The table lists about 520,000 distinct CDR3 sequences, less than 25% of them singletons. This clonotype was seen at least ten times. Its antigen is still unknown. The V and J ends lost 0 bases and 5 bases respectively, with 13 bases between them. Per germline, CDR1 SGHDN and CDR2 FVKESK. This CDR3 has 15 amino acids. Diagnostic decisions used clinical symptoms, serum thyroxine and TRAb, thyroid ultrasound and orbital computed tomography. Overall study findings and caveats: The model made its ophthalmopathy prediction, and onset followed a median roughly six months later. Appearing also in blood were most of the thyroid clonotypes expanded above 0.001.

This TCR derives from a woman in her twenties or thirties with Graves' ophthalmopathy. This chain uses TRBV14 with TRBJ2-5; D uncertain. The sequenced material came from blood. In DNA form, the CDR3 reads TGTGCCAGCAGCCAAGATGGGTCGCTTGGGGAGACCCAGTACTTC. Protein product: CASSQDGSLGETQYF.